The rows below give T cell receptor beta chains drawn from one sample of a study of blood T cell repertoires in COVID-19. Libraries were prepared by immunoSEQ multiplex PCR; TCRdb keeps only in-frame clonotypes and omits some of them. The sample lists roughly 230,000 clones, 75% to 90% occurring once. Sequencing was done on a sample of peripheral blood. These receptors were taken from a woman in her 40s who had recovered from COVID-19. Both conserved end residues are trimmed from each CDR3.

CDR3 length: 13; V gene: TRBV11-2; J gene: TRBJ2-7; CDR3 protein: ASSLGPVGLDEQY
CDR3 length: 14; V gene: TRBV19; J gene: TRBJ2-1; CDR3 protein: ASSIGGTSGYNEQF
CDR3 length: 14; V gene: TRBV7-7; J gene: TRBJ2-1; CDR3 protein: ASSPRGGTAWNEQF
CDR3 length: 13; V gene: TRBV5-1; J gene: TRBJ2-1; CDR3 protein: ASSRTSGTYNEQF
CDR3 length: 9; V gene: TRBV12-3/TRBV12-4; J gene: TRBJ2-1; CDR3 protein: ASSFQFEQF
CDR3 length: 15; V gene: TRBV11-3; J gene: TRBJ2-3; CDR3 protein: ASSSINPGLVPDTQY
CDR3 length: 13; V gene: TRBV7-8; J gene: TRBJ2-4; CDR3 protein: ASRPSLGTENIQY
CDR3 length: 15; V gene: TRBV7-2; J gene: TRBJ2-3; CDR3 protein: ASRRGTGGGGTDTQY
CDR3 length: 10; V gene: TRBV27; J gene: TRBJ2-1; CDR3 protein: ASSPVAGVGF
CDR3 length: 9; V gene: TRBV6-5; J gene: TRBJ1-1; CDR3 protein: ASSKNTEAF
CDR3 length: 13; V gene: TRBV21-1; J gene: TRBJ1-2; CDR3 protein: ASSPRDRANYGYT
CDR3 length: 11; V gene: TRBV2; J gene: TRBJ1-1; CDR3 protein: ASSVTGYTEAF
CDR3 length: 13; V gene: TRBV5-5; J gene: TRBJ2-5; CDR3 protein: ASSSARGLGETQY
CDR3 length: 12; V gene: TRBV19; J gene: TRBJ1-2; CDR3 protein: ASSSTETRRGYT
CDR3 length: 15; V gene: TRBV4-3; J gene: TRBJ2-1; CDR3 protein: ASSQDPVPSRSISQF
CDR3 length: 14; V gene: TRBV7-9; J gene: TRBJ1-2; CDR3 protein: ASSLEVMGEDYGYT
CDR3 length: 11; V gene: TRBV7-9; J gene: TRBJ1-1; CDR3 protein: ASSQDWAGEAF
CDR3 length: 14; V gene: TRBV6-5; J gene: TRBJ1-1; CDR3 protein: ASSYSGGVMWTEAF
CDR3 length: 16; V gene: TRBV11-2; J gene: TRBJ2-2; CDR3 protein: ASSYYGTPGGGAGELF
CDR3 length: 15; V gene: TRBV7-6; J gene: TRBJ1-1; CDR3 protein: ASSLVLMADMNTEAF
CDR3 length: 16; V gene: TRBV24-1; J gene: TRBJ2-1; CDR3 protein: ATSEIGATSDSYDEQF
CDR3 length: 11; V gene: TRBV2; J gene: TRBJ2-3; CDR3 protein: ASSEGAQDTQY
CDR3 length: 11; V gene: TRBV9; J gene: TRBJ2-3; CDR3 protein: ASSPATTDTQY
CDR3 length: 9; V gene: TRBV2; J gene: TRBJ2-1; CDR3 protein: ASSLGVVQF
CDR3 length: 17; V gene: TRBV21-1; J gene: TRBJ2-6; CDR3 protein: ASSNPMPGRESGANVLT
CDR3 length: 12; V gene: TRBV19; J gene: TRBJ1-5; CDR3 protein: ASSLGSLVQPQH
CDR3 length: 13; V gene: TRBV11-2; J gene: TRBJ2-1; CDR3 protein: ASSLSGLAGVEQF
CDR3 length: 12; V gene: TRBV18; J gene: TRBJ1-1; CDR3 protein: ASSPLGENTEAF
CDR3 length: 13; V gene: TRBV28; J gene: TRBJ1-1; CDR3 protein: ASRLLSDRGTEAF